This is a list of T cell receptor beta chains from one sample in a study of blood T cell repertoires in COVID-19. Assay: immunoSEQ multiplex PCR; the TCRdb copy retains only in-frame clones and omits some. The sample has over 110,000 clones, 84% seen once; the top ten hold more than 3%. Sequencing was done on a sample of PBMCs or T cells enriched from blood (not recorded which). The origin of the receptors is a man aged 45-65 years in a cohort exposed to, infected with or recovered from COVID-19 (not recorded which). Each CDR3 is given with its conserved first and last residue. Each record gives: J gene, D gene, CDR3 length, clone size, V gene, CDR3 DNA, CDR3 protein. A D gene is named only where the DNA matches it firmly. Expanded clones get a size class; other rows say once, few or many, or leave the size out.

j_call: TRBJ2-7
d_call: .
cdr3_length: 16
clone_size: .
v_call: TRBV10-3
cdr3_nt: TGTGCCATCAGTGGCCATAGCGAGAGGAGCTCCTACGAGCAGTACTTC
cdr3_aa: CAISGHSERSSYEQYF

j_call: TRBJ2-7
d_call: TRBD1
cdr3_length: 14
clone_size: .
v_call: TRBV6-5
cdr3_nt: TGTGCCAGCATTAGACAGGGGGCATCCTACGAGCAGTACTTC
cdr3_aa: CASIRQGASYEQYF

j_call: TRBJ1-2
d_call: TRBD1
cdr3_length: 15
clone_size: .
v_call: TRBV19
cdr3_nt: TGTGCCAGTAGTATAGGTCCGACAGGGTCCTATGGCTACACCTTC
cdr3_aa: CASSIGPTGSYGYTF

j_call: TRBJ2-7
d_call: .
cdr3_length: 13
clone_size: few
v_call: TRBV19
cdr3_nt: TGTGCCAGTAGCCTCTCAGGGCCATCCGAGCAGTACTTC
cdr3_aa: CASSLSGPSEQYF

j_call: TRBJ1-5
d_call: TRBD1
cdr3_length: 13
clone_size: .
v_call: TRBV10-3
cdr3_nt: TGTGCCACCGGGGACAGGGGGCGTCAGCCCCAGCATTTT
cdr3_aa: CATGDRGRQPQHF

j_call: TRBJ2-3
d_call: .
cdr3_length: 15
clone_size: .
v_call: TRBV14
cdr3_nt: TGTGCCAGCAGCCACCGACTAATCTCGGCTAATACGCAGTATTTT
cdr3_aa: CASSHRLISANTQYF

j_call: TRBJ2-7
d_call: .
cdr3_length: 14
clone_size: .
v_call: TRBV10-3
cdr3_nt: TGTGCCATCAGCTTCAGCGGGACATCGAACGAGCAGTACTTC
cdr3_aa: CAISFSGTSNEQYF

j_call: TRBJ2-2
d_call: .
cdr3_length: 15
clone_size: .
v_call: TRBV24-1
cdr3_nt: TGTGCCACCAGTGAGAGCCGGGAGAACACCGGGGAGCTGTTTTTT
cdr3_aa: CATSESRENTGELFF

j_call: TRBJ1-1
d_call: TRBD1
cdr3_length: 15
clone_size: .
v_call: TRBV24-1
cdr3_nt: TGTGCCACCAGTGATGCAGGGGGGCTGAACACTGAAGCTTTCTTT
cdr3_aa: CATSDAGGLNTEAFF

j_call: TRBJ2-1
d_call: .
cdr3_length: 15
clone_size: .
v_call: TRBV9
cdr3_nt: TGTGCCAGCAGCGTAGGACTAGACTCCTACAATGAGCAGTTCTTC
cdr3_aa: CASSVGLDSYNEQFF

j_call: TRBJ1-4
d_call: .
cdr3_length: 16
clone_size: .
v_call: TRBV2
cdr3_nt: TGTGCCAGCAGTGAAGCTGCTCGGGGTACTAATGAAAAACTGTTTTTT
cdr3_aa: CASSEAARGTNEKLFF

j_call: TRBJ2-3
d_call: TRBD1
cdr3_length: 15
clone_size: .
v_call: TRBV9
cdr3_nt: TGTGCCAGCAGCTACCGGGACAGACGCACAGATACGCAGTATTTT
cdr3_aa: CASSYRDRRTDTQYF

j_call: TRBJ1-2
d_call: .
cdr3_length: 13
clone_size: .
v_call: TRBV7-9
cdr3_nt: TGTGCCAGCAGCTTTGGGGGGGCCGCTGGCTACACCTTC
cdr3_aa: CASSFGGAAGYTF

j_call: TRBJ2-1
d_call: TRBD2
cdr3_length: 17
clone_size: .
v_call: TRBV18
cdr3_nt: TGTGCCAGCTCACCGTGGACTAGCGGGACTTGGGGCAATGAGCAGTTCTTC
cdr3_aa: CASSPWTSGTWGNEQFF

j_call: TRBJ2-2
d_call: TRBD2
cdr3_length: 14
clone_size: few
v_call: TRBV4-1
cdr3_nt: TGCGCCAGCAGCCCCTTTGCGGGAGGGGGGGAGCTGTTTTTT
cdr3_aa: CASSPFAGGGELFF

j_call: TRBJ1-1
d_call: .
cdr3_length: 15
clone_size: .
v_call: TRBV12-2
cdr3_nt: TGTGCAAGTCGCTTCTGGACAGGGCTTTCCACTGAAGCTTTCTTT
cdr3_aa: CASRFWTGLSTEAFF

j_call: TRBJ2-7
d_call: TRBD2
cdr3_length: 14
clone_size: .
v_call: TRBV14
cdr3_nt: TGTGCCAGCAGGCCCAGCGGGGGTTCCTACGAGCAGTACTTC
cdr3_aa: CASRPSGGSYEQYF

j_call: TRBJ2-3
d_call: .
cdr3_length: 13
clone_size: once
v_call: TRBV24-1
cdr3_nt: TGTGCCACCAGCGGGGATACTATTGCTACGCAGTATTTT
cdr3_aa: CATSGDTIATQYF

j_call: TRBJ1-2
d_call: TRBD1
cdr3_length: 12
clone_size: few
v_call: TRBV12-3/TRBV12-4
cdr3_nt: TGTGCCAGCAGTCCCGGACAGGGTGGCTACACCTTC
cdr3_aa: CASSPGQGGYTF

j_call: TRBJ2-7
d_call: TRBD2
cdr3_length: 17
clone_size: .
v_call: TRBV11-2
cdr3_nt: TGTGCCAGCAGCTTAGGAGGCGGGGGGGTCCCCTCCTACGAGCAGTACTTC
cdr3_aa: CASSLGGGGVPSYEQYF

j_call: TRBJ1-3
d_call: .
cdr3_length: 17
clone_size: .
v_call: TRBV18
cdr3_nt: TGTGCCAGCTCACCACCCTCGGGACAATATACGGGAAACACCATATATTTT
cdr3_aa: CASSPPSGQYTGNTIYF

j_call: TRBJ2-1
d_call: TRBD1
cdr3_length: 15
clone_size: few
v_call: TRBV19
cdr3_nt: TGTGCCAGTACGCACCGGGACAGGGGCTACAATGAGCAGTTCTTC
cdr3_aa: CASTHRDRGYNEQFF

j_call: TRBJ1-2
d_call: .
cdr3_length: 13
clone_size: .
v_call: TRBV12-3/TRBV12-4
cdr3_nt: TGTGCCAGCAGTCAACTACCTAACTATGGCTACACCTTC
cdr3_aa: CASSQLPNYGYTF

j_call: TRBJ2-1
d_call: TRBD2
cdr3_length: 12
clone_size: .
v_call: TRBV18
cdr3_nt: TGTGCCAGCTCAGGGGGGGTCAATGAGCAGTTCTTC
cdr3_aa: CASSGGVNEQFF

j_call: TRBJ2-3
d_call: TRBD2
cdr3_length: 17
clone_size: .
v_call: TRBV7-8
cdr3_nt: TGTGCCAGCAGCTCCTGGACTAGCAGCCGTTCCACAGATACGCAGTATTTT
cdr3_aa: CASSSWTSSRSTDTQYF

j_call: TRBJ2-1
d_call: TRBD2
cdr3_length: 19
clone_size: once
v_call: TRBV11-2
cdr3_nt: TGTGCCAGCAGTCGACTGGGACTAGCGGGAGCCGGCTTCTACAATGAGCAGTTCTTC
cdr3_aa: CASSRLGLAGAGFYNEQFF

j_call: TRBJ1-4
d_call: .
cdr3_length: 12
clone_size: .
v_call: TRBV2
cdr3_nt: TGTGCCAGCAGTTGGACAGACGAAAAACTGTTTTTT
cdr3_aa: CASSWTDEKLFF

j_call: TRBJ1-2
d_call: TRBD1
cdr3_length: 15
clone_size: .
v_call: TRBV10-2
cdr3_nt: TGCGCCAGCAGTGATTACCGGGACAGGGGAGATGGCTACACCTTC
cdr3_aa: CASSDYRDRGDGYTF

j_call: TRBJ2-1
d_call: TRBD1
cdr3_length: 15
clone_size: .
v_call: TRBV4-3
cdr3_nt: TGCGCCAGCAGCCAAGATAGGGCAGGGGGCAATGAGCAGTTCTTC
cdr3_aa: CASSQDRAGGNEQFF

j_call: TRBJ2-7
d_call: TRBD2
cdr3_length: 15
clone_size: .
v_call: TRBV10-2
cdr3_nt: TGCGCCAGCAGGGATGGGACTAGCGGGTCCTACGAGCAGTACTTC
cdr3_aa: CASRDGTSGSYEQYF

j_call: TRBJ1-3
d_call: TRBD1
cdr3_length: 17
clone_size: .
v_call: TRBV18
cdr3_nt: TGTGCCAGCTCAGCCGGGACAGGGTCCTCTATCGTAAACACCATATATTTT
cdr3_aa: CASSAGTGSSIVNTIYF

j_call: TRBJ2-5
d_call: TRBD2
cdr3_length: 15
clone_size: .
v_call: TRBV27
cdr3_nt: TGTGCCAGCAGTCTAACTAGCGGGAAGGGTGAGACCCAGTACTTC
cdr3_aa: CASSLTSGKGETQYF

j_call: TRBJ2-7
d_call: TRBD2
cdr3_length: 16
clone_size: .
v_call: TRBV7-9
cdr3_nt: TGTGCCAGCAGCCCTGGGACTAGCGGGACAATGTACGAGCAGTACTTC
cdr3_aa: CASSPGTSGTMYEQYF